This record concerns one TCR beta chain sequence. The antigen is undetermined. A much larger clone is a single base away; this may be a read error. Per the germline V gene, CDR1 is ENHRY and CDR2 is SYGVKD. The CDR3 totals 14 residues. With a duration under 3 months, ophthalmopathy in the donors showed moderate-to-severe activity, CAS ≥3 and NOSPECS ≥4. Clinical symptoms, serum thyroxine, TRAb, thyroid ultrasound and orbital computed tomography formed the basis of diagnosis. These data belong to a study of Graves' ophthalmopathy and Graves' hyperthyroidism. Whole-study findings and limits: Most expanded clonotypes in thyroid above 0.001 frequency also showed up in blood.

Amplified TCR beta CDR3 regions were obtained using RNA transcripts as template. First-round RT-PCR relied on HTBI primers, and a second-round multiplex PCR came next. TCRdb itself ran the multiplex PCR reads through MiXCR, one entry per CDR3 protein. The sample has about 640,000 distinct CDR3 sequences; roughly 39% are singletons. The chain uses TRBV10-3 and TRBJ1-5, with D hard to call. This clonotype was obtained from an adult man with Graves' ophthalmopathy. Sequencing input: peripheral blood. The CDR3 protein is CASSYELGSQPQHF. The CDR3 region has the DNA TGTGCCAGCAGTTACGAGCTGGGAAGTCAGCCCCAGCATTTT.